This section outlines one TCR beta chain sequence together with its context. The sample comes from a study of beta chain features in type 1 diabetes. CDR1 is SGHNT and CDR2 is YENEEA in the germline V gene. This CDR3 has 13 amino acids. Trimming left V 0 bases short and J 3 bases short, with 3 bases between. Expressed TCRB transcripts were sequenced after all isolated RNA was converted to cDNA. Assay used: immunoSEQ multiplex PCR; TCRdb lists only in-frame clones, some missing. The sample lists around 290,000 clones, under 8.5% occurring once. The chain joins TRBV11-3 to TRBJ1-3, with D unresolved. The receptor comes from a woman aged 18-35 years in good health. The source material was central memory CD4+ T cells from blood. For the CDR3, the DNA is TGTGCCAGCAGCTTAGAGATTGGAAACACCATATATTTT. This encodes CASSLEIGNTIYF.